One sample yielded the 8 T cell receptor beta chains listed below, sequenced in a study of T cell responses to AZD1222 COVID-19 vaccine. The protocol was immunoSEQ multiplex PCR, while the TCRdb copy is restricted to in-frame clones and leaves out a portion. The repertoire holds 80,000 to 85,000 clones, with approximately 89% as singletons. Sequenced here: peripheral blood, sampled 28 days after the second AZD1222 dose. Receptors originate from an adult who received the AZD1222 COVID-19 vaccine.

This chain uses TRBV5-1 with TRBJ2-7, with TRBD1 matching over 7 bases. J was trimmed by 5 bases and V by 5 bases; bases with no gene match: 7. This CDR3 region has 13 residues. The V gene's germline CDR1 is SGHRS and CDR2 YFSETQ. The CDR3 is CASSRDRIHEQYF. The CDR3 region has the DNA TGCGCCAGCAGTAGGGACAGAATCCACGAGCAGTACTTC.

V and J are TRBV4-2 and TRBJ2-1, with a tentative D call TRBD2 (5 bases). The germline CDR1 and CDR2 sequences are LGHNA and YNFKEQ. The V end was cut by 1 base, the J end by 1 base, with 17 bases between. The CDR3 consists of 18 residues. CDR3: CASSQVAAGLQSYNEQFF. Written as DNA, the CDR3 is TGTGCCAGCAGCCAAGTGGCCGCAGGACTTCAATCCTACAATGAGCAGTTCTTC.

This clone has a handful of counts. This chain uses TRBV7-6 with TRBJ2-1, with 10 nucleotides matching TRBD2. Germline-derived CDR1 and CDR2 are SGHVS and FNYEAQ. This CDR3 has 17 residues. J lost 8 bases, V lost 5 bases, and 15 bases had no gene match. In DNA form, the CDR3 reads TGTGCCAGCAGCGCATCCTCTCTAGCGGGAGTAAGCGATGAGCAGTTCTTC. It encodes CASSASSLAGVSDEQFF.

The chain's CDR3 is CASSQESRPYGYTF. Written as DNA, the CDR3 is TGTGCCAGCAGCCAAGAGAGTCGGCCCTATGGCTACACCTTC. The genes are TRBV3-1 (or the pseudogene TRBV3-2) and TRBJ1-2; no clear D. Germline V lookup: CDR1 LGHDT, CDR2 YNNKEL (reference sequence). Trimming took 0 bases from V and 4 from J, leaving 9 bases between them. CDR3 length equals 14 residues.

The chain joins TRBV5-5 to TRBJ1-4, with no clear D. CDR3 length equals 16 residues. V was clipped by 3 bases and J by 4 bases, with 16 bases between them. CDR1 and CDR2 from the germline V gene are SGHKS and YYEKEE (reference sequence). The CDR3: CASSSGSAGFNEKLFF. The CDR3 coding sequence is TGTGCCAGCAGCTCCGGGTCGGCCGGGTTTAATGAAAAACTGTTTTTT. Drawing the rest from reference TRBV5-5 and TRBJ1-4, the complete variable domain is DAGVTQSPTHLIKTRGQQVTLRCSPISGHKSVSWYQQVLGQGPQFIFQYYEKEERGRGNFPDRFSARQFPNYSSELNVNALLLGDSALYLCASSSGSAGFNEKLFFGSGTQLSVL.

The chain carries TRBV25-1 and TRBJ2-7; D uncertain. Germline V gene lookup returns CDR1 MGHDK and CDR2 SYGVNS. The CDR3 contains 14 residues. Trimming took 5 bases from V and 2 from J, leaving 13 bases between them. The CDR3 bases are TGTGCCAGCAGTTCCGGGCCAATAGCCTACGAGCAGTACTTC. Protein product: CASSSGPIAYEQYF.

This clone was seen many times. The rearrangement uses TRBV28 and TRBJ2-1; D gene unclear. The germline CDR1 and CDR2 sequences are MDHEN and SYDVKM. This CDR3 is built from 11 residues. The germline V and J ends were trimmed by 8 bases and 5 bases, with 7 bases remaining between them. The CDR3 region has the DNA TGTGCCAGCGCAGTAAACAATGAGCAGTTCTTC. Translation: CASAVNNEQFF.

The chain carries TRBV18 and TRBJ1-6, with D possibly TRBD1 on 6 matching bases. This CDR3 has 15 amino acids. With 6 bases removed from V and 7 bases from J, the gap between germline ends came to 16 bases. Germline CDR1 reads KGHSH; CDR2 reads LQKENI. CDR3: CASSPLAGENSPLHF. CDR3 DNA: TGTGCCAGCTCCCCTTTGGCAGGGGAAAATTCACCCCTCCACTTT. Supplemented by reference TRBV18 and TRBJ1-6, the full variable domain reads NAGVMQNPRHLVRRRGQEARLRCSPMKGHSHVYWYRQLPEEGLKFMVYLQKENIIDESGMPKERFSAEFPKEGPSILRIQQVVRGDSAAYFCASSPLAGENSPLHFGNGTRLTVT.